Sequencing of this T cell receptor (beta chain) was carried out in a study of cytotoxic CD8 clonotypes in ibrutinib-treated CLL. About the study: The response samples were taken once patients had been treated for a median of 12 months, range 6 to 36.

The CDR3 totals 13 residues. The germline V and J ends were trimmed by 10 bases and 5 bases, with 17 bases remaining between them. CDR1 SNHLY and CDR2 FYNNEI come from the germline V gene. Profiling relied on immunoSEQ multiplex PCR, and the TCRdb table lists in-frame clones only, not all of them. The sample lists around 310,000 clones, just under 80% occurring once. This chain links TRBV2 with TRBJ1-1; weak D call: TRBD1 (5 bases). Specimen: PBMCs, collected before ibrutinib treatment. The TCR was taken from a human donor with chronic lymphocytic leukemia. Here the CDR3 reads CATRMGTSTEAFF. The CDR3 coding sequence is TGTGCCACCCGGATGGGGACGAGTACTGAAGCTTTCTTT.